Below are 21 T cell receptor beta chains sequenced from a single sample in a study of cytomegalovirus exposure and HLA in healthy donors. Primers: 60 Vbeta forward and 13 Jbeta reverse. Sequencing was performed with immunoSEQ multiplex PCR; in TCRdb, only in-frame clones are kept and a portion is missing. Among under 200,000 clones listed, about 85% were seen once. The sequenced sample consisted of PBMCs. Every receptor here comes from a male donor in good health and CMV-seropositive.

This CDR3 reads CASSPSLWTQYF. CDR3 DNA: TGTGCCAGCAGCCCTAGCTTGTGGACCCAGTACTTC. V is TRBV7-2 and J is TRBJ2-5; D perhaps matches TRBD2 (5 bases). Trimming removed 5 bases from V and 7 bases from J, with 11 bases in between. Germline loops: CDR1 SGHTA, CDR2 FQGNSA. CDR3 size: 12 residues.

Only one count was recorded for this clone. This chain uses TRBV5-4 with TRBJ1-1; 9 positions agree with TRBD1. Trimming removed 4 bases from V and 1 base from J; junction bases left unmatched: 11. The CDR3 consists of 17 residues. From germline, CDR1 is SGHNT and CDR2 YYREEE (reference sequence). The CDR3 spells CASSPGGTGKTNTEAFF. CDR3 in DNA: TGTGCCAGCAGCCCGGGCGGGACAGGGAAAACGAACACTGAAGCTTTCTTT.

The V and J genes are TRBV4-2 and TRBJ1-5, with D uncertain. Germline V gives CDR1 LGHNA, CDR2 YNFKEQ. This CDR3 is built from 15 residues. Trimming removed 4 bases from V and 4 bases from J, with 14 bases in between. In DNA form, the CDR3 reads TGTGCCAGCAGCCTAGGTGAAGGGAGGAATCAGCCCCAGCATTTT. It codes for CASSLGEGRNQPQHF.

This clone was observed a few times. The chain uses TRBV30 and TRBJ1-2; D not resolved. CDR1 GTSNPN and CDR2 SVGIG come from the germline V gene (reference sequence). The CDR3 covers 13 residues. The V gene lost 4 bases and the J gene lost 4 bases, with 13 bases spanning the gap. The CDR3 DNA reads TGTGCCTGGACGGGTGGTCTCGGCTATGGCTACACCTTC. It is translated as CAWTGGLGYGYTF.

The CDR3 DNA is TGTGCCAGCAGTCCACCTTTGGGCGGCTACACCTTC. This sequence encodes CASSPPLGGYTF. The chain carries TRBV7-2 and TRBJ1-2; unclear D gene. This CDR3 is 12 amino acids long. CDR1 is SGHTA and CDR2 is FQGNSA in the germline V gene. Trimming left V 6 bases short and J 8 bases short, with 13 bases between.

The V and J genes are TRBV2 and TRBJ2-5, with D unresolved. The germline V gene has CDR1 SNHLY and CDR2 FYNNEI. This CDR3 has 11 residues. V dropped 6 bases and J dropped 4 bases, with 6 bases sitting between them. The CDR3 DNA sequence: TGTGCCAGCAGGGTACTAGAGACCCAGTACTTC. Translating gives CASRVLETQYF.

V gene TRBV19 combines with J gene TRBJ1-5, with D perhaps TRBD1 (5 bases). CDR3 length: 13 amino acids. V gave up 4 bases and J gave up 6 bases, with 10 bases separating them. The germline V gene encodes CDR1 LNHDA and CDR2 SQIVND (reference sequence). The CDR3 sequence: CASSRGVSQPQHF. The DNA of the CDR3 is TGTGCCAGTAGTAGGGGGGTAAGTCAGCCCCAGCATTTT. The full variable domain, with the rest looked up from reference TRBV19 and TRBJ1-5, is DGGITQSPKYLFRKEGQNVTLSCEQNLNHDAMYWYRQDPGQGLRLIYYSQIVNDFQKGDIAEGYSVSREKKESFPLTVTSAQKNPTAFYLCASSRGVSQPQHFGDGTRLSIL.

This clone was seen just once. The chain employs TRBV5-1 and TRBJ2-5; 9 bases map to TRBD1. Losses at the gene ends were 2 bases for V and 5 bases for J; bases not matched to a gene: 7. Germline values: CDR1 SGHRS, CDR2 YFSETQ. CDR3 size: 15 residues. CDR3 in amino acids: CASSLTGGARETQYF. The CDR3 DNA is TGCGCCAGCAGCTTAACAGGGGGCGCGCGGGAGACCCAGTACTTC.

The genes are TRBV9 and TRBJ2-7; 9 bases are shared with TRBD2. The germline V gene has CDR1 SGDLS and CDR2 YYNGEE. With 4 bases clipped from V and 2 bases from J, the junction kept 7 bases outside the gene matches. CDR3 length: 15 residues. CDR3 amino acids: CASSTHSGSAYEQYF. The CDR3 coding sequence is TGTGCCAGCAGCACCCATAGCGGGAGCGCCTACGAGCAGTACTTC.

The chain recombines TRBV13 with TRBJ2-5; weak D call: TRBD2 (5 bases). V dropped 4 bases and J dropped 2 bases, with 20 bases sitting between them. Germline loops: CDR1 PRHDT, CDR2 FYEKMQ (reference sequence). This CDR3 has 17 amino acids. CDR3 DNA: TGTGCCAGCAGCTCCCCGCCCAGAGGGCCCTCACAAGAGACCCAGTACTTC. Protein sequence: CASSSPPRGPSQETQYF.

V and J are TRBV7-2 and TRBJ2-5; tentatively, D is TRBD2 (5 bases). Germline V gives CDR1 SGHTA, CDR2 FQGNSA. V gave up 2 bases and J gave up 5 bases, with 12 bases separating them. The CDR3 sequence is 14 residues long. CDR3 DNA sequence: TGTGCCAGCAGCTTAAACGGACTGTATGAGACCCAGTACTTC. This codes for CASSLNGLYETQYF.

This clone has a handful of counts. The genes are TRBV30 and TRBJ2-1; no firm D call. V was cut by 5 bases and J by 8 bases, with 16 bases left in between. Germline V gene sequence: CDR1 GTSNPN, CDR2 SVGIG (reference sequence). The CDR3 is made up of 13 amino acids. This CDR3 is CAWGPPNRDEQFF. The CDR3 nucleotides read TGTGCCTGGGGTCCCCCCAATCGGGATGAGCAGTTCTTC.

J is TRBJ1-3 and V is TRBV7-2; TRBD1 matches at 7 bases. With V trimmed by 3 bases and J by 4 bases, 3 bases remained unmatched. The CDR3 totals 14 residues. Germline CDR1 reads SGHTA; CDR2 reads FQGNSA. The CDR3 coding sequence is TGTGCCAGCAGCTTGCGACAGGGAGGAAACACCATATATTTT. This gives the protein CASSLRQGGNTIYF.

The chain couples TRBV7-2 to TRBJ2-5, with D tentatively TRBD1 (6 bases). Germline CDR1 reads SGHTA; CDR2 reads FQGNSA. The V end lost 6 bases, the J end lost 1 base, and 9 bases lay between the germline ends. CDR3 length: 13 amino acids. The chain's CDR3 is CASSGQFQETQYF. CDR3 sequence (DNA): TGTGCCAGCAGTGGACAGTTCCAAGAGACCCAGTACTTC. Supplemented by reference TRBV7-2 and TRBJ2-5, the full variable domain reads GAGVSQSPSNKVTEKGKDVELRCDPISGHTALYWYRQSLGQGLEFLIYFQGNSAPDKSGLPSDRFSAERTGGSVSTLTIQRTQQEDSAVYLCASSGQFQETQYFGPGTRLLVL.

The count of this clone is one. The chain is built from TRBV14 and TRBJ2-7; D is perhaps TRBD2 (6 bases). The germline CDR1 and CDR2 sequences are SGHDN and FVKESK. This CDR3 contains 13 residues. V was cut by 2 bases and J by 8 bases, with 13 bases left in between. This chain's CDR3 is CASSQRGWSQQYF. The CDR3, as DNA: TGTGCCAGCAGCCAACGGGGGTGGAGTCAGCAGTACTTC.

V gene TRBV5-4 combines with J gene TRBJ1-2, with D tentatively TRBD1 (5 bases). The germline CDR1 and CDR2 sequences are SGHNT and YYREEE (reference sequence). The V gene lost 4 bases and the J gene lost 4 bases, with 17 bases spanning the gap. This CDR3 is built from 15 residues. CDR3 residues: CASSMPPGTSYGYTF. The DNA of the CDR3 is TGTGCCAGCAGCATGCCTCCCGGGACTTCCTATGGCTACACCTTC.

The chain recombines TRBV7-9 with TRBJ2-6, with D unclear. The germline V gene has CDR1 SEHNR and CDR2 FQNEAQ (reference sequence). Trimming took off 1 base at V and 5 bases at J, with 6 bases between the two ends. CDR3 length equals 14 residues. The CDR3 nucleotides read TGTGCCAGCAGCTTAGGGCTGTGGGCCAACGTCCTGACTTTC. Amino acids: CASSLGLWANVLTF.

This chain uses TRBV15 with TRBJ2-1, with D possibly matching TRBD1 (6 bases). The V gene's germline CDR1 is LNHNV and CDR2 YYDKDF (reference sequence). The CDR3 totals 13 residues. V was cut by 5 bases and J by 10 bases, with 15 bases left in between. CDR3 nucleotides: TGTGCCACCAGCGATCGAAACAGGGTCGAGCAGTTCTTC. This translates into CATSDRNRVEQFF.

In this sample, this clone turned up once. This chain's CDR3 is CASSLGTGTGVDEQYF. DNA of the CDR3: TGCGCCAGCAGCTTGGGCACCGGGACAGGGGTCGACGAGCAGTACTTC. The chain is built from TRBV5-1 and TRBJ2-7, with 10 bases identical to TRBD1. V was clipped by 0 bases and J by 5 bases; unmatched bases: 8. The CDR3 is 16 residues long. Germline values: CDR1 SGHRS, CDR2 YFSETQ.

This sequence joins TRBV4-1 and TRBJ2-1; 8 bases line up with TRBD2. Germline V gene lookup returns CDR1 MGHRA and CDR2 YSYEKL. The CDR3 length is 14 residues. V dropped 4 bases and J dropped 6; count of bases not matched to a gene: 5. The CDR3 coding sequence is TGCGCCAGCAGCCCGCGGGAGGACCCCAATGAGCAGTTCTTC. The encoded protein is CASSPREDPNEQFF.

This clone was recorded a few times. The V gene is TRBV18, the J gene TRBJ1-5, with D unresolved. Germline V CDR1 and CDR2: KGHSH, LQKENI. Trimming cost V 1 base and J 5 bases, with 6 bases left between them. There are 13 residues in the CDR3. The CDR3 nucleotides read TGTGCCAGCTCACCACAAAGCCATCAGCCCCAGCATTTT. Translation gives CASSPQSHQPQHF.